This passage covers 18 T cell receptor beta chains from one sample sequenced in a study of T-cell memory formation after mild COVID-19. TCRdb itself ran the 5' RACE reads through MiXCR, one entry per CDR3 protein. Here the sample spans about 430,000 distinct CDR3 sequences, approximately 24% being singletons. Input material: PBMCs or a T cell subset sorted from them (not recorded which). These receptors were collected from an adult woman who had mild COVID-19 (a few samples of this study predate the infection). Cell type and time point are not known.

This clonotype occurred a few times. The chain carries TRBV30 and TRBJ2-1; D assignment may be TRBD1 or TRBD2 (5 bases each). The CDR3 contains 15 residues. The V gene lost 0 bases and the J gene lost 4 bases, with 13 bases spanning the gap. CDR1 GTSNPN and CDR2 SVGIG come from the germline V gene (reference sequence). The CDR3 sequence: CAWSVKLAGYNEQFF. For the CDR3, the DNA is TGTGCCTGGAGTGTAAAGCTAGCAGGGTACAATGAGCAGTTCTTC. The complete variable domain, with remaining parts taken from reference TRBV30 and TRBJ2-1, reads SQTIHQWPATLVQPVGSPLSLECTVEGTSNPNLYWYRQAAGRGLQLLFYSVGIGQISSEVPQNLSASRPQDRQFILSSKKLLLSDSGFYLCAWSVKLAGYNEQFFGPGTRLTVL.

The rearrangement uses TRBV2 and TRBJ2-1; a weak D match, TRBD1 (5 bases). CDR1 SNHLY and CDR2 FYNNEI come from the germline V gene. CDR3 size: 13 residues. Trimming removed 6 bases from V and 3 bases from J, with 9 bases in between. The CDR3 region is CASRPDSYNEQFF. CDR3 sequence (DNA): TGTGCCAGCAGACCCGACAGCTACAATGAGCAGTTCTTC.

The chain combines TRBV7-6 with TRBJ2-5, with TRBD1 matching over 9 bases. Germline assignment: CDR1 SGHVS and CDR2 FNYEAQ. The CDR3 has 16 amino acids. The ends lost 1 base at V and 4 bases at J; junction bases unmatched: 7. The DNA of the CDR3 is TGTGCCAGCAGCTTAGGGTGGAGGGGACAGGGAGAGACCCAGTACTTC. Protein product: CASSLGWRGQGETQYF.

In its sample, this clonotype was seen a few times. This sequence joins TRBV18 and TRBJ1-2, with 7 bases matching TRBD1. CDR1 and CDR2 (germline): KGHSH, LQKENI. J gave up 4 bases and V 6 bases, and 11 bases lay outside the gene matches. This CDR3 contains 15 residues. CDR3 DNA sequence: TGTGCCAGCTCCCCCGATCAGGGGGGCAGCTATGGCTACACCTTC. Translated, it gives CASSPDQGGSYGYTF.

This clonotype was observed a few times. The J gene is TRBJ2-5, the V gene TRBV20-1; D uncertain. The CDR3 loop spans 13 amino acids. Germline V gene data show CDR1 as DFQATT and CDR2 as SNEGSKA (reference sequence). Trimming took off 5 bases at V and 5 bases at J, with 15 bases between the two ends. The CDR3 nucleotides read TGCAGTGCTGGGCCCATCGCCCGGGAGACCCAGTACTTC. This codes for CSAGPIARETQYF.

The CDR3 DNA follows: TGTGCCAGTAGGGGGACAGGGACTGAAAAACTGTTTTTT. Translated: CASRGTGTEKLFF. The chain recombines TRBV19 with TRBJ1-4; the match to TRBD1 covers 9 bases. Germline trimming cut 6 bases from V and 7 bases from J; bases unmatched to any gene: 3. Germline V gene lookup returns CDR1 LNHDA and CDR2 SQIVND (reference sequence). The CDR3 covers 13 residues.

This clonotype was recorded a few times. CDR3 in amino acids: CASSSGGSGELFF. The DNA of the CDR3 is TGTGCCAGCAGCTCGGGGGGTTCCGGGGAGCTGTTTTTT. J is TRBJ2-2 and V is TRBV7-2, with 7 bases aligning to TRBD2. Germline V gives CDR1 SGHTA, CDR2 FQGNSA. The CDR3 loop spans 13 amino acids. Unmatched junction bases numbered 2, after V lost 4 bases and J lost 6 bases. The whole variable domain, remainder taken from reference TRBV7-2 and TRBJ2-2, is GAGVSQSPSNKVTEKGKDVELRCDPISGHTALYWYRQSLGQGLEFLIYFQGNSAPDKSGLPSDRFSAERTGGSVSTLTIQRTQQEDSAVYLCASSSGGSGELFFGEGSRLTVL.

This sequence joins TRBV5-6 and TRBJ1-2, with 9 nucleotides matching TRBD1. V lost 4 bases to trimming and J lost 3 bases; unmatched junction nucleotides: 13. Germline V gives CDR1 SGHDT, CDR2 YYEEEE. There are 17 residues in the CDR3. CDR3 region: CASSQELWTGAYYGYTF. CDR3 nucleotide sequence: TGTGCCAGCAGCCAGGAGCTATGGACAGGGGCATACTATGGCTACACCTTC.

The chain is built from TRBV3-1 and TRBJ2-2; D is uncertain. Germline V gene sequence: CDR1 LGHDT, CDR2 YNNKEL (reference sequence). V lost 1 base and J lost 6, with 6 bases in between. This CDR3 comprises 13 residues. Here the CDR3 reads CASSQVRSGELFF. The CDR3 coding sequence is TGTGCCAGCAGCCAAGTAAGGTCCGGGGAGCTGTTTTTT.

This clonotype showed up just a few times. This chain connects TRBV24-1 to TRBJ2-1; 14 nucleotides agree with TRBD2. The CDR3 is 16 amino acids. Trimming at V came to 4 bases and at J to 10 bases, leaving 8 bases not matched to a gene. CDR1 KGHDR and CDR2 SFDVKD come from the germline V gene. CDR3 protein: CATSDTRTSGGQEQFF. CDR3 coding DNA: TGTGCCACCAGTGACACTAGGACTAGCGGGGGGCAAGAGCAGTTCTTC.

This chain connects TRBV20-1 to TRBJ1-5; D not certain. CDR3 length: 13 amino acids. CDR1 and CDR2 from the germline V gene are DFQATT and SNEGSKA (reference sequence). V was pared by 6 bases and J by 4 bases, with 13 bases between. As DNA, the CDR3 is TGCAGTGCGGGCGCTCAGGTAAATCAGCCCCAGCATTTT. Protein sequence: CSAGAQVNQPQHF.

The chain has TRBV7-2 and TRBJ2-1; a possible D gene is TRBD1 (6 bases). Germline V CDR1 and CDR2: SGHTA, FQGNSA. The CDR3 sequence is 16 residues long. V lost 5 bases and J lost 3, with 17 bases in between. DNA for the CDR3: TGTGCCAGCAGCGTAGGGGGTCCCCGCGACTACAATGAGCAGTTCTTC. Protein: CASSVGGPRDYNEQFF.

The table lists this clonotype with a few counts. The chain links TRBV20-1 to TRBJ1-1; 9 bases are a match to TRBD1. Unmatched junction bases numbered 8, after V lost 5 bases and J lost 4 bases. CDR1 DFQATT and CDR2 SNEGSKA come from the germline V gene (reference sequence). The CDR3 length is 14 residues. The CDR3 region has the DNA TGCAGTGCTTCTAAGACAGGGGGGGTCACTGAAGCTTTCTTT. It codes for CSASKTGGVTEAFF.

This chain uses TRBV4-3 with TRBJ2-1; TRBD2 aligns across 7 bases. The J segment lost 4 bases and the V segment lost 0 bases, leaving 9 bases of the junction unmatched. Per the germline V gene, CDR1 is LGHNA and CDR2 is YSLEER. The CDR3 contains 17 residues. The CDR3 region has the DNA TGCGCCAGCAGCCAAGATCGGGTTAGCGGGCCTTACAATGAGCAGTTCTTC. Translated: CASSQDRVSGPYNEQFF.

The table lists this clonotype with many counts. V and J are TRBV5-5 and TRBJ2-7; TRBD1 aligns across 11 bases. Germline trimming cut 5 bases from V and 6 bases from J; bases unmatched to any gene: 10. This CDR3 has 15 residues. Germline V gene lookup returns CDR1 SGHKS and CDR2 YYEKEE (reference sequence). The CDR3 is CASSLPPGTGGEQYF. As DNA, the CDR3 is TGTGCCAGCAGTCTTCCGCCCGGGACAGGGGGCGAGCAGTACTTC.

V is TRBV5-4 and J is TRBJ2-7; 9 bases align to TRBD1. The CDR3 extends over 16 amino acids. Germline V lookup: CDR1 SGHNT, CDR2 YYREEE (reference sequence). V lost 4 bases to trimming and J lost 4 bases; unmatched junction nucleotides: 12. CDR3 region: CASSRIGGQGGYEQYF. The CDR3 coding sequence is TGTGCCAGCAGCCGGATCGGGGGACAGGGAGGATACGAGCAGTACTTC.

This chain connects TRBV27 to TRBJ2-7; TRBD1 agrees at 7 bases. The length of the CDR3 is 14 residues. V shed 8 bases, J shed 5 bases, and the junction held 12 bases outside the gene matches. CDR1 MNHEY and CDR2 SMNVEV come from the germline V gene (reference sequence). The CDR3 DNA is TGTGCCAGCGGACGAGGAAGGGGGCGCGACGAGCAGTACTTC. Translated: CASGRGRGRDEQYF.

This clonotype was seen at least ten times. Here the CDR3 DNA reads TGTGCCATCGCTTTTGAACCGAACACTGAAGCTTTCTTT. Protein: CAIAFEPNTEAFF. This sequence joins TRBV10-3 and TRBJ1-1; no clear D. Germline V gives CDR1 ENHRY, CDR2 SYGVKD. Deletions cut 8 bases from V and 1 base from J, with 11 bases between. The CDR3 totals 13 residues.